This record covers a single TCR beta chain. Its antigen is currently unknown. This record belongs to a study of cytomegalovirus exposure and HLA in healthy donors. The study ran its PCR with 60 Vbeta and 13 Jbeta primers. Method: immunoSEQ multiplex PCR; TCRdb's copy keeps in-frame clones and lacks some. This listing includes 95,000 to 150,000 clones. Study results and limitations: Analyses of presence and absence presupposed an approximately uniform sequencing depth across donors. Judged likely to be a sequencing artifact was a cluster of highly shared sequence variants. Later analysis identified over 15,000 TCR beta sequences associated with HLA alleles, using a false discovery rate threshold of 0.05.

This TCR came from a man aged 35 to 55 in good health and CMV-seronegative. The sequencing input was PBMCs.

CDR3 sequence (DNA): TGTGCCAGCAGTGCCGGCCTAGCGGGCCCCTACGAGCAGTACTTC. Translation gives CASSAGLAGPYEQYF. V is TRBV2 and J is TRBJ2-7, with 8 bases matching TRBD2. The CDR3 loop spans 15 amino acids. Germline V gene sequence: CDR1 SNHLY, CDR2 FYNNEI. Losses at the gene ends were 4 bases for V and 2 bases for J; bases not matched to a gene: 7. The whole variable domain, filled in from reference TRBV2 and TRBJ2-7, reads EPEVTQTPSHQVTQMGQEVILRCVPISNHLYFYWYRQILGQKVEFLVSFYNNEISEKSEIFDDQFSVERPDGSNFTLKIRSTKLEDSAMYFCASSAGLAGPYEQYFGPGTRLTVT.